A selection of T cell receptor beta chains follows, all from one sample in a study of blood T cell repertoires in COVID-19. Measured with immunoSEQ multiplex PCR; TCRdb has only the in-frame clones, and not every one. In the table there are around 98,000 clones, about 80% of which are singletons. The sequenced sample consisted of peripheral blood. The source is a man between 65 and 80 years old with acute or convalescent COVID-19. CDR3s include the opening cysteine and the closing phenylalanine or tryptophan. A D gene is named only where the DNA matches it firmly. The size field is filled for only some rows; it gives once, few, many or a size class.

v_gene: TRBV19; j_gene: TRBJ2-2; abundance: NA; d_gene: NA; len: 14; CDR3nt: TGTGCCAGTAGTGCCGCAAGCGACAGCGGGGAGCTGTTTTTT; CDR3aa: CASSAASDSGELFF
v_gene: TRBV11-2; j_gene: TRBJ2-7; abundance: once; d_gene: TRBD1; len: 15; CDR3nt: TGTGCCAGCAGCTTAGATCCAGGGGGCGTCTACGAGCAGTACTTC; CDR3aa: CASSLDPGGVYEQYF
v_gene: TRBV18; j_gene: TRBJ1-1; abundance: NA; d_gene: NA; len: 14; CDR3nt: TGTGCCAGCTCATCAAAGGGTGGGGGGACTGAAGCTTTCTTT; CDR3aa: CASSSKGGGTEAFF
v_gene: TRBV19; j_gene: TRBJ1-1; abundance: few; d_gene: NA; len: 18; CDR3nt: TGTGCCAGTAGTATTTTCGGGGGGCGCGTGTCAAGGAACACTGAAGCTTTCTTT; CDR3aa: CASSIFGGRVSRNTEAFF
v_gene: TRBV9; j_gene: TRBJ1-1; abundance: NA; d_gene: NA; len: 13; CDR3nt: TGTGCCAGCAGCGGCAGGGTTCACACTGAAGCTTTCTTT; CDR3aa: CASSGRVHTEAFF
v_gene: TRBV6-4; j_gene: TRBJ2-1; abundance: NA; d_gene: TRBD2; len: 16; CDR3nt: TGTGCCAGCAGTGAACTAGGGACTAGCGGGAGTGGTGAGCAGTTCTTC; CDR3aa: CASSELGTSGSGEQFF
v_gene: TRBV5-6; j_gene: TRBJ1-2; abundance: NA; d_gene: TRBD1; len: 13; CDR3nt: TGTGCCAGCAGCTTACAGGGGGCAGATGGCTACACCTTC; CDR3aa: CASSLQGADGYTF
v_gene: TRBV12-5; j_gene: TRBJ2-1; abundance: once; d_gene: TRBD2; len: 13; CDR3nt: TGTGCTAGTGGTCCTAGCGGCTACAATGAGCAGTTCTTC; CDR3aa: CASGPSGYNEQFF
v_gene: TRBV7-7; j_gene: TRBJ2-3; abundance: NA; d_gene: NA; len: 14; CDR3nt: TGTGCTAGCAGCCAGGCAATCGGCACAGATACGCAGTATTTT; CDR3aa: CASSQAIGTDTQYF
v_gene: TRBV5-8; j_gene: TRBJ2-7; abundance: NA; d_gene: TRBD2; len: 15; CDR3nt: TGTGCCAGCAGCATGGAAGTGGGCGGGGGCTACGAGCAGTACTTC; CDR3aa: CASSMEVGGGYEQYF
v_gene: TRBV5-8; j_gene: TRBJ1-4; abundance: NA; d_gene: TRBD1; len: 16; CDR3nt: TGTGCCAGCAGCTATCTCCCCGGGACAGACAATGAAAAACTGTTTTTT; CDR3aa: CASSYLPGTDNEKLFF
v_gene: TRBV27; j_gene: TRBJ1-4; abundance: NA; d_gene: NA; len: 18; CDR3nt: TGTGCCAGCAGTCCACGAACTATTTCCGGGACACGGAATGAAAAACTGTTTTTT; CDR3aa: CASSPRTISGTRNEKLFF
v_gene: TRBV7-3; j_gene: TRBJ2-3; abundance: NA; d_gene: TRBD1; len: 18; CDR3nt: TGTGCCAGCAGCTTAACGTCAACGGGACAGGGGGCATCAGATACGCAGTATTTT; CDR3aa: CASSLTSTGQGASDTQYF
v_gene: TRBV6-5; j_gene: TRBJ2-7; abundance: NA; d_gene: TRBD1; len: 15; CDR3nt: TGTGCCAGCAGCCAGAAGGGACAGGGTAACTACGAGCAGTACTTC; CDR3aa: CASSQKGQGNYEQYF
v_gene: TRBV27; j_gene: TRBJ2-7; abundance: NA; d_gene: TRBD2; len: 16; CDR3nt: TGTGCCAGCAGTTTATCAGGCGCCGGGACTAGCAACGAGCAGTACTTC; CDR3aa: CASSLSGAGTSNEQYF
v_gene: TRBV10-3; j_gene: TRBJ2-7; abundance: NA; d_gene: TRBD2; len: 16; CDR3nt: TGTGCCATCAGTGAGCCGGGGGGTCCGAGTTCCTACGAGCAGTACTTC; CDR3aa: CAISEPGGPSSYEQYF
v_gene: TRBV21-1; j_gene: TRBJ2-1; abundance: NA; d_gene: NA; len: 17; CDR3nt: TGTGCCAGCAGCAAAGTCTACAGGGGAGGAACCTACAATGAGCAGTTCTTC; CDR3aa: CASSKVYRGGTYNEQFF
v_gene: TRBV27; j_gene: TRBJ2-1; abundance: NA; d_gene: TRBD2; len: 15; CDR3nt: TGTGCCAGCAGTTTCCCAGGGACTAGCGGGAATGAGCAGTTCTTC; CDR3aa: CASSFPGTSGNEQFF
v_gene: TRBV11-2; j_gene: TRBJ2-7; abundance: NA; d_gene: NA; len: 14; CDR3nt: TGTGCCAGCAGCTCGAACTTTGGGAGGACCGAGCAGTACTTC; CDR3aa: CASSSNFGRTEQYF
v_gene: TRBV19; j_gene: TRBJ1-5; abundance: NA; d_gene: NA; len: 20; CDR3nt: TGTGCCAGTAGTTCCAATAAAAAGGTGAGACAGAGGAACCCTAGTCAGCCCCAGCATTTT; CDR3aa: CASSSNKKVRQRNPSQPQHF
v_gene: TRBV14; j_gene: TRBJ1-2; abundance: NA; d_gene: NA; len: 14; CDR3nt: TGTGCCAGCAGCCAAGACCTACAGGCCTATGGCTACACCTTC; CDR3aa: CASSQDLQAYGYTF
v_gene: TRBV5-1; j_gene: TRBJ1-1; abundance: NA; d_gene: NA; len: 12; CDR3nt: TGCGCCAGCAGCTTCGGCGGCACTGAAGCTTTCTTT; CDR3aa: CASSFGGTEAFF
v_gene: TRBV4-2; j_gene: TRBJ2-7; abundance: NA; d_gene: NA; len: 16; CDR3nt: TGTGCCAGCAGCCAAGATCTCTTCCGTCGTGCGGACGAGCAGTACTTC; CDR3aa: CASSQDLFRRADEQYF
v_gene: TRBV7-8; j_gene: TRBJ2-1; abundance: NA; d_gene: TRBD2; len: 19; CDR3nt: TGTGCCAGCAGCTTAGTCGCCGGGGGTGGGACTAGCGGATACAATGAGCAGTTCTTC; CDR3aa: CASSLVAGGGTSGYNEQFF
v_gene: TRBV16; j_gene: TRBJ1-5; abundance: NA; d_gene: TRBD1; len: 15; CDR3nt: TGTGCCAGCAGCCAACCCGGGACAGGCACTCAGCCCCAGCATTTT; CDR3aa: CASSQPGTGTQPQHF
v_gene: TRBV7-2; j_gene: TRBJ1-5; abundance: NA; d_gene: TRBD1; len: 16; CDR3nt: TGTGCCAGCAGCTTAGAGGGCAGGGGGACGCGACAGCCCCAGCATTTT; CDR3aa: CASSLEGRGTRQPQHF
v_gene: TRBV4-3; j_gene: TRBJ2-7; abundance: NA; d_gene: NA; len: 14; CDR3nt: TGCGCCAGCAGCCAAGGCATAGGGGACAACGAGCAGTACTTC; CDR3aa: CASSQGIGDNEQYF
v_gene: TRBV19; j_gene: TRBJ2-1; abundance: NA; d_gene: TRBD2; len: 15; CDR3nt: TGTGCCAGTAGCCCCACCGCTAGCGGGACGGGTGAGCAGTTCTTC; CDR3aa: CASSPTASGTGEQFF
v_gene: TRBV29-1; j_gene: TRBJ2-3; abundance: NA; d_gene: NA; len: 15; CDR3nt: TGCAGCGTTGCAGCGGGCAGGGTAGGAACAGATACGCAGTATTTT; CDR3aa: CSVAAGRVGTDTQYF
v_gene: TRBV19; j_gene: TRBJ1-2; abundance: few; d_gene: TRBD1; len: 16; CDR3nt: TGTGCCAGTAGATATCTACTTGGACAGGGGGACTATGGCTACACCTTC; CDR3aa: CASRYLLGQGDYGYTF
v_gene: TRBV30; j_gene: TRBJ2-2; abundance: NA; d_gene: TRBD1; len: 16; CDR3nt: TGTGCCGGAAGACAGGGGCATTTGAGGAACACCGGGGAGCTGTTTTTT; CDR3aa: CAGRQGHLRNTGELFF
v_gene: TRBV4-3; j_gene: TRBJ2-1; abundance: NA; d_gene: TRBD2; len: 15; CDR3nt: TGCGCCAGCAGCCAAGCACTAGCGGGGAACAATGAGCAGTTCTTC; CDR3aa: CASSQALAGNNEQFF
v_gene: TRBV14; j_gene: TRBJ2-5; abundance: NA; d_gene: TRBD2; len: 16; CDR3nt: TGTGCCAGCAGCCAGCCTCGACTAGCGGGAGTGGAGACCCAGTACTTC; CDR3aa: CASSQPRLAGVETQYF
v_gene: TRBV5-6; j_gene: TRBJ2-7; abundance: NA; d_gene: TRBD1; len: 13; CDR3nt: TGTGCCAGCAGGTCGGACAGGACCTACGAGCAGTACTTC; CDR3aa: CASRSDRTYEQYF
v_gene: TRBV27; j_gene: TRBJ1-1; abundance: once; d_gene: NA; len: 15; CDR3nt: TGTGCCAGCAGTTTATCGCGGGGGAGGCCCACTGAAGCTTTCTTT; CDR3aa: CASSLSRGRPTEAFF
v_gene: TRBV29-1; j_gene: TRBJ2-7; abundance: NA; d_gene: TRBD2; len: 13; CDR3nt: TGCAGCGTTCCGACTAGCGGGATGTCTGAGCAGTACTTC; CDR3aa: CSVPTSGMSEQYF
v_gene: TRBV29-1; j_gene: TRBJ1-2; abundance: NA; d_gene: NA; len: 13; CDR3nt: TGCAGCGTGGAAGAAACTCAGCGATATGGCTACACCTTC; CDR3aa: CSVEETQRYGYTF
v_gene: TRBV5-1; j_gene: TRBJ2-3; abundance: NA; d_gene: TRBD2; len: 16; CDR3nt: TGCGCCAGCAGCTTGGCGTCCACTAGCGGGAGAGATACGCAGTATTTT; CDR3aa: CASSLASTSGRDTQYF
v_gene: TRBV27; j_gene: TRBJ1-4; abundance: NA; d_gene: TRBD1; len: 15; CDR3nt: TGTGCCAGCAGTCCCCGGACAGGGTACGATGAAAAACTGTTTTTT; CDR3aa: CASSPRTGYDEKLFF
v_gene: TRBV15; j_gene: TRBJ2-3; abundance: NA; d_gene: NA; len: 15; CDR3nt: TGTGCCACCAGCAGAGGAGCTAGCGTGAGTGATACGCAGTATTTT; CDR3aa: CATSRGASVSDTQYF
v_gene: TRBV12-3/TRBV12-4; j_gene: TRBJ2-7; abundance: few; d_gene: TRBD1; len: 12; CDR3nt: TGTGCCAGCAGTCTACAGGGGTACGAGCAGTACTTC; CDR3aa: CASSLQGYEQYF
v_gene: TRBV5-1; j_gene: TRBJ1-5; abundance: NA; d_gene: NA; len: 14; CDR3nt: TGCGCCAGCAGCGTGGACAGTAGCAATCAGCCCCAGCATTTT; CDR3aa: CASSVDSSNQPQHF
v_gene: TRBV27; j_gene: TRBJ1-6; abundance: few; d_gene: TRBD1; len: 15; CDR3nt: TGTGCCAGCAGTTTCCAGGGGGACTATAATTCACCCCTCCACTTT; CDR3aa: CASSFQGDYNSPLHF
v_gene: TRBV6-6; j_gene: TRBJ2-7; abundance: few; d_gene: NA; len: 13; CDR3nt: TGTGCCAGCAGTATGACTGATACCTACGAGCAGTACTTC; CDR3aa: CASSMTDTYEQYF
v_gene: TRBV5-4; j_gene: TRBJ2-5; abundance: NA; d_gene: TRBD2; len: 13; CDR3nt: TGTGCCGCCACCCCGCCGGGGGGAGAGACCCAGTACTTC; CDR3aa: CAATPPGGETQYF
v_gene: TRBV2; j_gene: TRBJ2-7; abundance: NA; d_gene: TRBD2; len: 16; CDR3nt: TGTGCCAGCAGCCTGAAACGGACTAGCGAGGGCTACGAGCAGTACTTC; CDR3aa: CASSLKRTSEGYEQYF
v_gene: TRBV6-5; j_gene: TRBJ1-4; abundance: few; d_gene: NA; len: 11; CDR3nt: TGTGCCAGCACGGGGGGCGGGGAACTGTTTTTT; CDR3aa: CASTGGGELFF
v_gene: TRBV19; j_gene: TRBJ1-4; abundance: NA; d_gene: NA; len: 14; CDR3nt: TGTGCCAGTAGTCTCGGGGTCAAGAATGAAAAACTGTTTTTT; CDR3aa: CASSLGVKNEKLFF
v_gene: TRBV7-2; j_gene: TRBJ2-7; abundance: once; d_gene: TRBD1; len: 15; CDR3nt: TGTGCCAGCAGCATACGGGGACAGGGAACCTACGAGCAGTACTTC; CDR3aa: CASSIRGQGTYEQYF
v_gene: TRBV6-1; j_gene: TRBJ2-7; abundance: NA; d_gene: NA; len: 15; CDR3nt: TGTGCCAGCAGTGAACCGGCAGGAATTACCTACGAGCAGTACTTC; CDR3aa: CASSEPAGITYEQYF
v_gene: TRBV3-1/TRBV3-2; j_gene: TRBJ2-1; abundance: NA; d_gene: TRBD2; len: 15; CDR3nt: TGTGCCAGCAGCCAACTACCGGGAGGGTTCAATGAGCAGTTCTTC; CDR3aa: CASSQLPGGFNEQFF
v_gene: TRBV19; j_gene: TRBJ1-1; abundance: NA; d_gene: NA; len: 12; CDR3nt: TGTGCCAGTACCGGTTATTACACTGAAGCTTTCTTT; CDR3aa: CASTGYYTEAFF
v_gene: TRBV5-1; j_gene: TRBJ2-3; abundance: NA; d_gene: NA; len: 12; CDR3nt: TGCGCCAGCAGCTTCTCCACAGATACGCAGTATTTT; CDR3aa: CASSFSTDTQYF
v_gene: TRBV6-5; j_gene: TRBJ1-1; abundance: NA; d_gene: NA; len: 15; CDR3nt: TGTGCCAGCAGTTACTCGGCATTCCTGAACACTGAAGCTTTCTTT; CDR3aa: CASSYSAFLNTEAFF
v_gene: TRBV9; j_gene: TRBJ2-3; abundance: few; d_gene: NA; len: 15; CDR3nt: TGTGCCAGCAGCCCCCGAGCGGTAGCCACAGATACGCAGTATTTT; CDR3aa: CASSPRAVATDTQYF
v_gene: TRBV27; j_gene: TRBJ1-1; abundance: NA; d_gene: NA; len: 18; CDR3nt: TGTGCCAGCAGTTTATTGAACAGGGATGGGGGTCAGGGTACTGAAGCTTTCTTT; CDR3aa: CASSLLNRDGGQGTEAFF
v_gene: TRBV7-3; j_gene: TRBJ1-1; abundance: few; d_gene: NA; len: 13; CDR3nt: TGTGCCAGCAGTGCTACAGCGGGCACTGAAGCTTTCTTT; CDR3aa: CASSATAGTEAFF
v_gene: TRBV6-1; j_gene: TRBJ2-1; abundance: NA; d_gene: TRBD2; len: 15; CDR3nt: TGTGCCAGCAGTGAATCCAGCGGGAGTCAAGGTGAGCAGTTCTTC; CDR3aa: CASSESSGSQGEQFF